This T cell receptor beta chain was captured by sequencing in a study of radiotherapy plus CTLA-4 blockade in lung cancer. Study-wide results and caveats: TCR clones from tumors expanded in blood after radiotherapy plus ipilimumab. Among reported predictors of response, early blood T cell clone dynamics with interferon-beta performed best.

Participants had chemo-refractory metastatic non-small-cell lung cancer and were treated with focal radiation plus ipilimumab CTLA-4 blockade. For this clone: What it recognizes is unknown.

This table comes from immunoSEQ multiplex PCR, and its TCRdb copy is limited to in-frame clones, with some not included. The sample holds around 70,000 clones, around 69% seen once. This sequence was found in a human donor with non-small cell lung cancer whose response to radiotherapy plus ipilimumab could not be evaluated. Some clones in this sample may be carry-over from other donors' samples. This specimen consisted of peripheral blood, obtained from a patient treated with radiotherapy plus ipilimumab.

CDR3 in amino acids: CASSVQGYGYTF. In nucleotides, the CDR3 is TGTGCCAGCAGCGTACAGGGCTATGGCTACACCTTC. The chain uses TRBV9 and TRBJ1-2, with TRBD1 as a possible D gene (5 bases). The V gene's germline CDR1 is SGDLS and CDR2 YYNGEE. The ends were cut back, 1 base at V and 4 bases at J, with 5 bases in the middle. The CDR3 has 12 amino acids.